By sample share, the clone carrying this TCR beta chain is medium-sized. Its antigen is currently unknown. The data originate from a study of cytomegalovirus exposure and HLA in healthy donors. General study points: Investigators reported 150 to 200 TCR beta chains as tied to cytomegalovirus.

Germline V CDR1 and CDR2: MGHRA, YSYEKL. V shed 0 bases, J shed 5 bases, and the junction held 6 bases outside the gene matches. This CDR3 has 16 amino acids. Method: immunoSEQ multiplex PCR; TCRdb's copy keeps in-frame clones and lacks some. The sample records 100,000 to 120,000 clones, around 90% being singletons. The J gene is TRBJ2-7, the V gene TRBV4-1, with TRBD1 matching over 11 bases. The sequenced sample was PBMCs. The TCR originated in a woman between 18 and 30 years old in good health and CMV-seronegative. CDR3 residues: CASSQEFGTGGHEQYF. In DNA form, the CDR3 reads TGCGCCAGCAGCCAAGAGTTCGGGACAGGGGGACACGAGCAGTACTTC.